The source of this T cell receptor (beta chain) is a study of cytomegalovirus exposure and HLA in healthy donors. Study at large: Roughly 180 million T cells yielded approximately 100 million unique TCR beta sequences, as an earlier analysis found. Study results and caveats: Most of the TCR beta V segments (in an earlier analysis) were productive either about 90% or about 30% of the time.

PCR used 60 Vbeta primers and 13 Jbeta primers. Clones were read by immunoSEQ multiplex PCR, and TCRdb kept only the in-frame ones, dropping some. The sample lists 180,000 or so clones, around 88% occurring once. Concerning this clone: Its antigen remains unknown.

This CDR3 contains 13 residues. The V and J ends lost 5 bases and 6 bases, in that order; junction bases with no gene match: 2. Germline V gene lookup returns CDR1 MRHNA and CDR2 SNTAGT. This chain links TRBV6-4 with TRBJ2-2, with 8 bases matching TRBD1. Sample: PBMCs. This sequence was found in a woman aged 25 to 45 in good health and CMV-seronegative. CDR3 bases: TGTGCCAGCAGTCGACAGGGGTCCGGGGAGCTGTTTTTT. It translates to CASSRQGSGELFF.